This T cell receptor beta chain emerged from a study of T cell responses to AZD1222 COVID-19 vaccine (dated by TCRdb to about 2021). Turning to the overall study: AZD1222 recipients whose second dose came at about 4 weeks and those whose second dose came at about 12 weeks were combined into one group, since spike-specific TCR depth and breadth did not differ between the two schedules. Trial participants were enrolled into age subgroups of 18-55, 56-69 and 70-plus years, which contained 148, 28 and 57 TCR-sequenced participants, respectively. TCR sequencing was performed for about 250 trial participants, of whom around 200 were given two doses of AZD1222 and around 26 were given two doses of MenACWY control vaccine. Results the study describes overall, beyond this receptor: After two AZD1222 doses, both the breadth and the depth of spike-specific TCRs were significantly higher than at day 0 and than in MenACWY recipients. Conclusions about previously exposed vaccinees are limited because only six or seven AZD1222 recipients were SARS-CoV-2 seropositive at baseline. Most participants were white British and females outnumbered males, and the authors suggested that clonal diversity may have been underestimated. Because no samples from the day 14 peak response were available, repertoires could be characterized only after the peak T cell response. The 56-69-year group was small, and its depth increase did not reach significance, likely because of low power. Reportedly, close to half of the unique spike-specific TCRs recognized epitopes lying outside the regions that are mutated in the B.1.351 and B.1.1.7 variants. CD4 TCRs associated with the vaccine covered the entire spike protein, and the dominant responses were in regions 160-218 and 743-854.

The CDR3 regions of human TCRbeta chains were analyzed by immunosequencing. The original methods were these. TCRs in the repertoires were matched against a reference library of SARS-CoV-2-specific TCRs that had been generated with the MIRA antigen-specificity platform. Breadth was defined as the fraction of unique TCRs that were SARS-CoV-2-associated, and depth was defined as the fraction of total T cells that were SARS-CoV-2-associated. Using the MIRA data, each spike-specific TCR was assigned both to the spike region to which the TCR was reactive and to a CD4 or CD8 class. Log10-transformed breadth and depth values were compared by one-way ANOVA with Sidak's multiple comparisons tests. This immuneACCESS table, as held by TCRdb, lists in-frame sequences with V and J called but not all clones. Of the missing ones, under half trace to an unresolved V gene in checked studies; the others have no known cause. V and J calls and clone size are those listed in that table; D and trimming were worked out from the DNA. Here the sample has roughly 140,000 clones; about nine tenths occur a single time. The ten largest clones capture over 1.5% of the sample.

The junction shows trimming of 7 bases on V and 2 bases on J, plus 7 bases between the germline ends. Taken from the germline V gene, the CDR1 and CDR2 loops are SGDLS and YYNGEE. Spanning cysteine to phenylalanine, the CDR3 consists of 12 amino acids. The CDR3 DNA has 36 bases and is translated from base 1. Turning to this clone: What antigen it recognizes has not been identified. No base-level quality is on record; no much larger clone is a single base apart.

According to the study, the label for this sample's time point signals: baseline before first vaccination. The vaccinee samples were drawn from two UK trials, COV001 and COV002, one of which was a single-blind randomized controlled phase 2/3 trial testing AZD1222 (ChAdOx1 nCoV-19) in healthy adults. For TCRbeta chain sequencing, PBMC samples from trial participants were taken at day 0 and at day 28 after the second dose. This TCR was sampled from an adult in good health. The source material was peripheral blood, sampled on day 0 of AZD1222 vaccination. This chain joins TRBV9 to TRBJ1-3; no D gene can be assigned with confidence. This receptor has the CDR3 CASGTAGNTIYF. The DNA sequence is given as TGTGCCAGCGGAACAGCTGGAAACACCATATATTTT.